These 2 T cell receptor beta chains were sequenced from one sample in a study of PD-1 blockade in classical Hodgkin lymphoma. Method: immunoSEQ multiplex PCR; TCRdb's copy keeps in-frame clones and lacks some. The sample lists tens of thousands of clones; just over 90% were seen once. Time point noted: cycle 4 day 1 (C4D1), after around six weeks of nivolumab. Each patient experienced a relapse that followed autologous stem cell transplantation, and brentuximab vedotin exposure varied. The sequencing used peripheral blood mononuclear cells (PBMCs), collected before the fourth cycle of nivolumab. Receptors originate from a human donor with classical Hodgkin lymphoma.

The chain has TRBV5-1 and TRBJ1-1; D is undetermined. The CDR3 sequence is 12 residues long. V was shortened by 2 bases and J by 4 bases, with 6 bases between the two germline ends. In germline, CDR1 is SGHRS, CDR2 YFSETQ. This chain's CDR3 is CASSLGRTEAFF. The DNA of the CDR3 is TGCGCCAGCAGCTTAGGACGCACTGAAGCTTTCTTT.

The chain links TRBV21-1 to TRBJ2-7. TRBV21-1 is a recognized pseudogene. The CDR3 contains 14 residues. The CDR3 DNA reads TGTGCCAGTTCCCGGCGCACAGTCCTAGACGAGCAGTACTTC. Protein product: CASSRRTVLDEQYF.